This T cell receptor beta chain was recovered during a study of blood T cell repertoires in COVID-19. Study in general: Sites in the United States, Italy and Spain provided acute and convalescent COVID-19 samples. Sources were T cells, B-cell-depleted T cells, or PBMCs; the material itself was cDNA or gDNA.

CDR1 is LNHDA and CDR2 is SQIVND in the germline V gene (reference sequence). The CDR3 has 15 residues. V was clipped by 3 bases and J by 3 bases; unmatched bases: 8. In the original workflow: Amplification of reference gene primers was used by the study to estimate nucleated cell counts. Profiling relied on immunoSEQ multiplex PCR, and the TCRdb table lists in-frame clones only, not all of them. V and J calls and clone size are given by that table; D and trimming were obtained from the DNA. This sample carries a few hundred thousand clones, under 90% of them seen once, and the ten largest clones take 0.94%.

The sequencing sample was made of peripheral blood. The rearrangement joins TRBV19 to TRBJ2-7; 7 bases fit TRBD1. The receptor was derived from a woman aged 40-49 years who had recovered from COVID-19. DNA of the CDR3: TGTGCCAGTAGTATCGAGCTGGGACAGTTCTACGAGCAGTACTTC. Translating it yields CASSIELGQFYEQYF.